These 31 T cell receptor beta chains share one sample of origin, sequenced in a study of T cells in localized non-small cell lung cancer. Method: immunoSEQ multiplex PCR; TCRdb's copy keeps in-frame clones and lacks some. Among roughly 58,000 clones listed, 81% were seen once. Specimen: PBMCs, collected before any cancer treatment. The receptors were sampled from a man between 40 and 70 years old with stage II lung adenocarcinoma.

The V and J genes are TRBV2 and TRBJ2-5; D gene uncertain. The CDR3 totals 12 residues. Trimming removed 5 bases from V and 0 bases from J, with 4 bases in between. CDR1 and CDR2 (germline): SNHLY, FYNNEI. CDR3 in DNA: TGTGCCAGCAGTCTGTACCAAGAGACCCAGTACTTC. It specifies CASSLYQETQYF. Together with reference TRBV2 and TRBJ2-5, the CDR3 gives the full variable domain: EPEVTQTPSHQVTQMGQEVILRCVPISNHLYFYWYRQILGQKVEFLVSFYNNEISEKSEIFDDQFSVERPDGSNFTLKIRSTKLEDSAMYFCASSLYQETQYFGPGTRLLVL.

CDR3 sequence (DNA): TGTGCCAGCGTAGCCCCGGGCACAGATACGCAGTATTTT. Residues: CASVAPGTDTQYF. The gene calls are TRBV6-5 and TRBJ2-3; D is unresolved. V shed 8 bases and J shed 1 base, with 10 bases lying between them. The CDR3 contains 13 residues. Germline CDR1 MNHEY, CDR2 SVGAGI.

With respect to this clone: Germline and junction disagree at one end, which may indicate a read error. J is TRBJ2-3 and V is TRBV7-7, with D maybe TRBD2 (5 bases). CDR1 SSHAT and CDR2 FNYEAQ come from the germline V gene (reference sequence). CDR3 length: 16 amino acids. The CDR3 DNA sequence: TGTGCTAGCAGCTCTGGAGAGGGCCGGCTCACAGATACGCAGTATTTT. Amino acid sequence: CASSSGEGRLTDTQYF.

This chain connects TRBV10-3 to TRBJ2-1, with D unclear. There are 12 residues in the CDR3. Germline CDR1 and CDR2: ENHRY and SYGVKD. Trimming removed 3 bases from V and 4 bases from J, with 4 bases in between. CDR3 nucleotides: TGTGCCATCAGTGAAGGTTACAATGAGCAGTTCTTC. It encodes CAISEGYNEQFF.

V usage is TRBV5-1 and J usage is TRBJ2-3, with D tentatively TRBD2 (6 bases). Trimming shortened V by 4 bases and J by 2 bases, and 11 bases separated the two germline ends. CDR1 is SGHRS and CDR2 is YFSETQ in the germline V gene. This CDR3 contains 14 residues. The DNA of the CDR3 is TGCGCCAGCAGCACGGGAGCTTCCACAGATACGCAGTATTTT. Its protein product is CASSTGASTDTQYF.

The rearrangement uses TRBV14 and TRBJ1-2; 8 nucleotides agree with TRBD1. The length of the CDR3 is 14 residues. V was pared by 4 bases and J by 4 bases, with 5 bases of the junction left unmatched. From germline, CDR1 is SGHDN and CDR2 FVKESK. CDR3 protein: CASSRITGGYGYTF. CDR3 coding DNA: TGTGCCAGCAGCCGAATTACAGGGGGCTATGGCTACACCTTC.

The chain carries TRBV19 and TRBJ2-2; TRBD2 agrees at 11 bases. J was trimmed by 6 bases and V by 3 bases; bases with no gene match: 18. CDR3 length: 20 amino acids. The germline V gene encodes CDR1 LNHDA and CDR2 SQIVND (reference sequence). CDR3 protein: CASSMGRLAGSEKMAGELFF. CDR3 sequence (DNA): TGTGCCAGTAGTATGGGGCGACTAGCGGGATCGGAGAAAATGGCCGGGGAGCTGTTTTTT.

This chain joins TRBV6-5 and TRBJ1-1; D perhaps matches TRBD1 (5 bases). V lost 2 bases to trimming and J lost 1 base, with 11 bases between them. CDR3 length: 15 residues. Germline V gene lookup returns CDR1 MNHEY and CDR2 SVGAGI. CDR3 region: CASSYGSGGNTEAFF. For the CDR3, the DNA is TGTGCCAGCAGTTACGGCTCGGGGGGGAACACTGAAGCTTTCTTT.

The sample holds a few counts of this clone. The chain joins TRBV30 to TRBJ1-1; unclear D gene. The CDR3 has 14 residues. V lost 0 bases and J lost 4, with 12 bases in between. Germline values: CDR1 GTSNPN, CDR2 SVGIG (reference sequence). Written as DNA, the CDR3 is TGTGCCTGGAGTGTACATGAAAAAACCACTGAAGCTTTCTTT. This translates into CAWSVHEKTTEAFF.

The chain couples TRBV28 to TRBJ2-7; D might be TRBD2 (5 bases). The CDR3 is 14 residues long. The germline gives CDR1 MDHEN, CDR2 SYDVKM. Trimming took off 4 bases at V and 7 bases at J, with 17 bases between the two ends. CDR3 in DNA: TGTGCCAGCAGTTATAACAGAGGGCCTAGGGAGCAGTACTTC. Its translation is CASSYNRGPREQYF.

V is TRBV27 and J is TRBJ2-3, with no clear D. V lost 4 bases and J 3 bases, leaving 11 bases between the germline ends. Germline-derived CDR1 and CDR2 are MNHEY and SMNVEV (reference sequence). The CDR3 is 14 amino acids. Written as DNA, the CDR3 is TGTGCCAGCAGTTCAGGCGGTAGAACAGATACGCAGTATTTT. Residues: CASSSGGRTDTQYF.

The CDR3 bases are TGTGCCAGCAGTTACTCGATAGGGACCGAGCAGTACTTC. Its translation is CASSYSIGTEQYF. The rearrangement links TRBV6-5 to TRBJ2-7; either TRBD1 or TRBD2 may fit D (5 bases each). The CDR3 totals 13 residues. Between the trimmed V and J ends, which lost 0 bases and 6 bases, there was a span of 9 bases. The germline V gene has CDR1 MNHEY and CDR2 SVGAGI.

The chain has TRBV4-1 and TRBJ2-1, with 7 bases identical to TRBD2. CDR1 is MGHRA and CDR2 is YSYEKL in the germline V gene. V was pared by 1 base and J by 8 bases, with 5 bases of the junction left unmatched. This CDR3 contains 14 residues. CDR3 protein: CASSQAAGDDEQFF. CDR3 DNA sequence: TGCGCCAGCAGCCAAGCGGCGGGAGATGATGAGCAGTTCTTC.

CDR3 bases: TGTGCCAGCAGAGTCACCGGGGAGCTGTTTTTT. Its protein product is CASRVTGELFF. The chain couples TRBV2 to TRBJ2-2; D gene uncertain. The germline V gene has CDR1 SNHLY and CDR2 FYNNEI. The CDR3 contains 11 residues. V dropped 6 bases and J dropped 4 bases, with 3 bases sitting between them.

The chain is built from TRBV15 and TRBJ2-6, with TRBD2 as a possible D gene (5 bases). Germline lookup yields CDR1 LNHNV and CDR2 YYDKDF (reference sequence). The CDR3 totals 15 residues. Trimming cost V 6 bases and J 0 bases, with 9 bases left between them. The chain's CDR3 is CATSSAASGANVLTF. DNA of the CDR3: TGTGCCACCAGTAGCGCAGCCTCTGGGGCCAACGTCCTGACTTTC.

The V call is TRBV7-2, the J call TRBJ2-1; D uncertain. CDR1 and CDR2 from the germline V gene are SGHTA and FQGNSA. The CDR3 is 14 residues long. V was clipped by 2 bases and J by 4 bases, with 9 bases between them. The CDR3: CASSLPIAYNEQFF. CDR3 coding DNA: TGTGCCAGCAGCTTACCCATAGCTTACAATGAGCAGTTCTTC.

The chain couples TRBV7-9 to TRBJ1-4, with 12 bases matching TRBD1. Germline values: CDR1 SEHNR, CDR2 FQNEAQ (reference sequence). Trimming removed 0 bases from V and 8 bases from J; junction bases left unmatched: 1. This CDR3 spans 15 amino acids. The CDR3 region is CASSLAGTGGEKLFF. The CDR3 coding sequence is TGTGCCAGCAGCTTAGCAGGGACAGGGGGCGAAAAACTGTTTTTT.

The chain links TRBV19 to TRBJ2-1; 8 bases fit TRBD1. This CDR3 comprises 14 residues. J was trimmed by 9 bases and V by 5 bases; bases with no gene match: 9. The germline CDR1 and CDR2 sequences are LNHDA and SQIVND (reference sequence). The CDR3 DNA follows: TGTGCCAGTAGTTTCGACAGGGGAGGTGGTGAGCAGTTCTTC. Protein product: CASSFDRGGGEQFF. Based on the CDR3 plus reference TRBV19 and TRBJ2-1, the full variable domain is DGGITQSPKYLFRKEGQNVTLSCEQNLNHDAMYWYRQDPGQGLRLIYYSQIVNDFQKGDIAEGYSVSREKKESFPLTVTSAQKNPTAFYLCASSFDRGGGEQFFGPGTRLTVL.

The CDR3 bases are TGCGCCAGCAGCCACGGTGTCCAGCGGGACTCCTACGAGCAGTACTTC. This gives the protein CASSHGVQRDSYEQYF. The chain combines TRBV4-1 with TRBJ2-7; 7 bases fit TRBD2. Germline lookup yields CDR1 MGHRA and CDR2 YSYEKL. The CDR3 contains 16 residues. With 3 bases clipped from V and 0 bases from J, the junction kept 8 bases outside the gene matches.

The rearrangement links TRBV6-1 to TRBJ2-5; the D gene is possibly TRBD2 (6 bases). This CDR3 is 16 amino acids long. The V gene lost 0 bases and the J gene lost 5 bases, with 16 bases spanning the gap. Germline V gene sequence: CDR1 MNHNS, CDR2 SASEGT. The CDR3 sequence: CASSEAGGIGTETQYF. The CDR3 DNA reads TGTGCCAGCAGTGAAGCTGGCGGGATCGGTACGGAGACCCAGTACTTC.

The rearrangement links TRBV7-6 to TRBJ1-2; D is ambiguous. V lost 1 base and J 0 bases, leaving 9 bases between the germline ends. The CDR3 covers 15 residues. Germline CDR1 reads SGHVS; CDR2 reads FNYEAQ. CDR3 nucleotide sequence: TGTGCCAGCAGCTTAGAGGCAGATGCTAACTATGGCTACACCTTC. Translation: CASSLEADANYGYTF.

The chain uses TRBV11-3 and TRBJ2-7; TRBD2 matches at 8 bases. J lost 5 bases, V lost 1 base, and 16 bases had no gene match. This CDR3 region has 18 residues. The germline gives CDR1 SGHNT, CDR2 YENEEA. The CDR3 DNA follows: TGTGCCAGCAGCTTAGGTCAGTACCCTCCGGGACTAGGCGACGAGCAGTACTTC. It encodes CASSLGQYPPGLGDEQYF.

V and J are TRBV19 and TRBJ2-5, with unresolved D. This CDR3 is 11 amino acids long. The V gene's germline CDR1 is LNHDA and CDR2 SQIVND (reference sequence). The V end lost 6 bases, the J end lost 2 bases, and 4 bases lay between the germline ends. CDR3 DNA: TGTGCCAGTAGCCATCAAGAGACCCAGTACTTC. Translating it yields CASSHQETQYF. Complete variable domain (other parts from reference TRBV19 and TRBJ2-5): DGGITQSPKYLFRKEGQNVTLSCEQNLNHDAMYWYRQDPGQGLRLIYYSQIVNDFQKGDIAEGYSVSREKKESFPLTVTSAQKNPTAFYLCASSHQETQYFGPGTRLLVL.

The chain employs TRBV6-5 and TRBJ1-2; D is uncertain. With 0 bases removed from V and 8 bases from J, the gap between germline ends came to 10 bases. The CDR3 loop spans 13 amino acids. The germline V gene encodes CDR1 MNHEY and CDR2 SVGAGI. The CDR3 DNA is TGTGCCAGCAGTTACTCGATAGGATGGGGCTACACCTTC. It translates to CASSYSIGWGYTF.

The chain couples TRBV28 to TRBJ2-1; 11 nucleotides align to TRBD2. V shed 6 bases, J shed 6 bases, and the junction held 7 bases outside the gene matches. CDR1 and CDR2 from the germline V gene are MDHEN and SYDVKM. The CDR3 is 15 amino acids. The CDR3 protein is CASRTSSGRINEQFF. CDR3 nucleotide sequence: TGTGCCAGCAGAACTTCTAGCGGGAGGATCAATGAGCAGTTCTTC.

The chain links TRBV11-3 to TRBJ2-7; D gene uncertain. Germline lookup yields CDR1 SGHNT and CDR2 YENEEA. The CDR3 totals 12 residues. The V gene lost 5 bases and the J gene lost 6 bases, with 11 bases spanning the gap. The CDR3 DNA reads as TGTGCCAGCAGCCCCCAGCGCCGCGAGCAGTACTTC. Residues: CASSPQRREQYF.

This clone was observed a single time. This sequence joins TRBV7-2 and TRBJ1-5; maybe TRBD1 (5 bases). The V end lost 2 bases, the J end lost 0 bases, and 17 bases lay between the germline ends. The CDR3 loop spans 18 amino acids. CDR1 is SGHTA and CDR2 is FQGNSA in the germline V gene. In nucleotides, the CDR3 is TGTGCCAGCAGCTTACAGGCGGGGGTTCTTGATAGCAATCAGCCCCAGCATTTT. Translating gives CASSLQAGVLDSNQPQHF.

The sample holds one count of this clone. The CDR3 sequence is CASSYSRNRGSEQYF. The CDR3 DNA sequence: TGTGCCAGCAGTTACTCGAGGAACAGGGGGAGCGAGCAGTACTTC. The gene calls are TRBV6-5 and TRBJ2-7; 8 bases match TRBD1. Germline V gene lookup returns CDR1 MNHEY and CDR2 SVGAGI. This CDR3 has 15 amino acids. V dropped 0 bases and J dropped 6; count of bases not matched to a gene: 7.

The chain joins TRBV18 to TRBJ1-5; no clear D gene. The CDR3 covers 16 residues. Germline V gene sequence: CDR1 KGHSH, CDR2 LQKENI. Between the trimmed V and J ends, which lost 2 bases and 2 bases, there was a span of 13 bases. For the CDR3, the DNA is TGTGCCAGCTCACCAGAGGGAAGGGCCCGCAATCAGCCCCAGCATTTT. Its protein is CASSPEGRARNQPQHF.

The chain couples TRBV30 to TRBJ2-1; D is ambiguous. From germline, CDR1 is GTSNPN and CDR2 SVGIG (reference sequence). This CDR3 contains 11 residues. Trimming pared 6 bases from V and 10 bases from J, leaving 13 bases between. CDR3 protein: CACFEVGEQFF. The CDR3 DNA sequence: TGTGCCTGTTTTGAAGTTGGCGAGCAGTTCTTC.

CDR3 sequence reads: CASSRTGVTEAFF. CDR3 coding DNA: TGTGCCAGCAGCCGGACAGGGGTCACTGAAGCTTTCTTT. The chain employs TRBV4-2 and TRBJ1-1; TRBD1 aligns across 9 bases. Germline V gene sequence: CDR1 LGHNA, CDR2 YNFKEQ. J lost 4 bases, V lost 4 bases, and 1 base had no gene match. The CDR3 contains 13 residues.